This passage covers 26 T cell receptor beta chains from one sample sequenced in a study of shared clonotypes between healthy human individuals. Naive CD8 cells lacked CD45RO, underwent positive selection for CCR7 and left out terminally differentiated effector memory CD45RA+ cells. The table came from immunoSEQ multiplex PCR; TCRdb's copy has only in-frame clones and leaves some out. The sample yields 600,000 or so clones, roughly 98% seen once. The source material was naive CD8+ T cells sorted from blood. These TCRs come from a man under 40 in good health.

This chain uses TRBV27 with TRBJ2-7, with D possibly matching TRBD1 (5 bases). The CDR3 consists of 14 residues. Trimming pared 5 bases from V and 2 bases from J, leaving 13 bases between. The germline CDR1 and CDR2 sequences are MNHEY and SMNVEV (reference sequence). CDR3 DNA sequence: TGTGCCAGCAGTATAGGGCAGGGAACCTACGAGCAGTACTTC. It is translated as CASSIGQGTYEQYF.

This chain links TRBV19 with TRBJ2-3; D not resolved. The CDR3 contains 12 residues. Per germline, CDR1 LNHDA and CDR2 SQIVND (reference sequence). Trimming took off 4 bases at V and 4 bases at J, with 6 bases between the two ends. The CDR3 bases are TGTGCCAGTAGTAGCGTAGCAGATACGCAGTATTTT. It specifies CASSSVADTQYF.

The gene calls are TRBV5-1 and TRBJ2-7; no definite D call. Germline assignment: CDR1 SGHRS and CDR2 YFSETQ. This CDR3 spans 14 amino acids. The V gene lost 3 bases and the J gene lost 0 bases, with 10 bases spanning the gap. The CDR3 region is CASSYGVGSYEQYF. For the CDR3, the DNA is TGCGCCAGCAGCTACGGCGTGGGCTCCTACGAGCAGTACTTC.

This clone was picked up one time. Within the sample, other DNA sequences also encode this same CDR3. The V gene is TRBV6-5, the J gene TRBJ1-2; D not certain. The germline V gene has CDR1 MNHEY and CDR2 SVGAGI. Deletions cut 0 bases from V and 4 bases from J, with 9 bases between. This CDR3 contains 14 residues. The CDR3 nucleotides are TGTGCCAGCAGTTACTCGGCGGAAACCTATGGCTACACCTTC. It encodes CASSYSAETYGYTF.

J is TRBJ1-2 and V is TRBV6-5; 9 bases map to TRBD1. The V gene end was trimmed by 11 bases and the J gene end by 3 bases; junction bases not matched to a gene: 7. The length of the CDR3 is 13 residues. Germline values: CDR1 MNHEY, CDR2 SVGAGI. The CDR3 loop is CASGGTGHYGYTF. The DNA for the CDR3 is TGTGCCTCGGGGGGGACAGGGCACTATGGCTACACCTTC.

The chain joins TRBV5-4 to TRBJ2-7; TRBD2 agrees at 8 bases. V was pared by 2 bases and J by 6 bases, with 13 bases of the junction left unmatched. Germline assignment: CDR1 SGHNT and CDR2 YYREEE (reference sequence). The CDR3 contains 16 residues. The CDR3 DNA sequence: TGTGCCAGCAGCTTAATTGGGACTAGTCCTTCCCCCGAGCAGTACTTC. Protein product: CASSLIGTSPSPEQYF.

The chain couples TRBV27 to TRBJ2-1; D gene ambiguous. The CDR3 loop spans 15 amino acids. Germline assignment: CDR1 MNHEY and CDR2 SMNVEV (reference sequence). Deletions cut 5 bases from V and 5 bases from J, with 16 bases between. The CDR3 nucleotides read TGTGCCAGCAGTCCCTCGGCTTGGAAACACAATGAGCAGTTCTTC. Its protein product is CASSPSAWKHNEQFF.

This chain links TRBV29-1 with TRBJ2-1; the D is unclear. Between the trimmed V and J ends, which lost 3 bases and 6 bases, there was a span of 9 bases. The CDR3 sequence is 12 residues long. The germline gives CDR1 SQVTM, CDR2 ANQGSEA. CDR3 amino acids: CSVEDDANEQFF. The CDR3 DNA follows: TGCAGCGTTGAGGATGACGCCAATGAGCAGTTCTTC.

The rearrangement uses TRBV7-9 and TRBJ1-1; D not resolved. This CDR3 region has 15 residues. V was cut by 0 bases and J by 0 bases, with 8 bases left in between. The V gene's germline CDR1 is SEHNR and CDR2 FQNEAQ (reference sequence). CDR3: CASSLAVGMNTEAFF. The DNA of the CDR3 is TGTGCCAGCAGCTTAGCCGTGGGGATGAACACTGAAGCTTTCTTT.

The rearrangement uses TRBV6-1 and TRBJ2-7; D is perhaps TRBD1 (6 bases). Germline-derived CDR1 and CDR2 are MNHNS and SASEGT. The CDR3 has 13 amino acids. With 10 bases removed from V and 2 bases from J, the gap between germline ends came to 15 bases. This CDR3 is CAIRQEIPYEQYF. CDR3 DNA: TGTGCCATCAGACAGGAAATACCCTACGAGCAGTACTTC.

As for this clone: Different DNA sequences within this sample yield the same CDR3. The rearrangement joins TRBV29-1 to TRBJ1-2, with D perhaps matching TRBD1 (5 bases). Trimming removed 2 bases at V and 8 bases at J, with 9 bases between. The germline V gene encodes CDR1 SQVTM and CDR2 ANQGSEA. The CDR3 is 11 residues long. Written as DNA, the CDR3 is TGCAGCGTTGAACCCGGGGGGGGCTACACCTTC. Translated: CSVEPGGGYTF.

The rearrangement uses TRBV6-5 and TRBJ2-7; D remains ambiguous. CDR3 length: 14 residues. Trimming removed 5 bases from V and 6 bases from J, with 17 bases in between. Germline V lookup: CDR1 MNHEY, CDR2 SVGAGI. As DNA, the CDR3 is TGTGCCAGCAGTATTGGAGACACCCTAGGCGAGCAGTACTTC. Translating it yields CASSIGDTLGEQYF.

J is TRBJ1-2 and V is TRBV6-5; TRBD1 agrees at 10 bases. The germline CDR1 and CDR2 sequences are MNHEY and SVGAGI. The CDR3 runs to 16 residues. V was pared by 4 bases and J by 8 bases, with 13 bases of the junction left unmatched. CDR3 region: CASSLSPGQGPWGYTF. CDR3 in DNA: TGTGCCAGCAGTTTATCTCCGGGACAGGGGCCGTGGGGCTACACCTTC.

The chain links TRBV7-6 to TRBJ1-4; 10 bases align to TRBD1. Germline V gene lookup returns CDR1 SGHVS and CDR2 FNYEAQ. The CDR3 consists of 15 residues. The V segment lost 2 bases and the J segment 6 bases; nucleotides outside the gene matches: 3. This chain's CDR3 is CASSLSGTGDEKLFF. The DNA for the CDR3 is TGTGCCAGCAGCTTATCCGGGACAGGGGATGAAAAACTGTTTTTT.

The J gene is TRBJ1-4, the V gene TRBV14; D remains unclear. The CDR3 covers 15 residues. Trimming took off 3 bases at V and 0 bases at J, with 8 bases between the two ends. Per germline, CDR1 SGHDN and CDR2 FVKESK. Here the CDR3 reads CASSQTIATNEKLFF. CDR3 coding DNA: TGTGCCAGCAGCCAGACGATAGCAACTAATGAAAAACTGTTTTTT.

The V and J genes are TRBV29-1 and TRBJ1-2; D unresolved. This CDR3 spans 12 amino acids. Germline CDR1 is SQVTM and CDR2 is ANQGSEA. Between the trimmed V and J ends, which lost 6 bases and 6 bases, there was a span of 14 bases. This chain's CDR3 is CSVSFGPDGYTF. The CDR3 nucleotides read TGCAGCGTATCCTTTGGGCCGGATGGCTACACCTTC.

The V and J genes are TRBV29-1 and TRBJ2-3; D perhaps matches TRBD1 (5 bases). V was clipped by 0 bases and J by 5 bases, with 24 bases between them. CDR1 SQVTM and CDR2 ANQGSEA come from the germline V gene. This CDR3 comprises 18 residues. The DNA of the CDR3 is TGCAGCGTTGAAGACCGACGGGCCGGACAAGGGTGGGGAGATACGCAGTATTTT. This codes for CSVEDRRAGQGWGDTQYF.

The chain uses TRBV29-1 and TRBJ1-1, with D possibly matching TRBD1 (5 bases). V was pared by 1 base and J by 1 base, with 10 bases between. This CDR3 region has 14 residues. Germline V gene sequence: CDR1 SQVTM, CDR2 ANQGSEA. The CDR3 sequence is CSVEVLTENTEAFF. The CDR3 nucleotides read TGCAGCGTTGAAGTCCTGACAGAGAACACTGAAGCTTTCTTT. The whole variable domain, remainder taken from reference TRBV29-1 and TRBJ1-1, is SAVISQKPSRDICQRGTSLTIQCQVDSQVTMMFWYRQQPGQSLTLIATANQGSEATYESGFVIDKFPISRPNLTFSTLTVSNMSPEDSSIYLCSVEVLTENTEAFFGQGTRLTVV.

The gene calls are TRBV6-1 and TRBJ2-1; D is undetermined. This CDR3 region has 19 residues. V shed 0 bases and J shed 1 base, with 19 bases lying between them. From germline, CDR1 is MNHNS and CDR2 SASEGT. The CDR3 nucleotides are TGTGCCAGCAGTGAAGCGAACTACTTAGGCGGCAGATCCTACAATGAGCAGTTCTTC. As protein: CASSEANYLGGRSYNEQFF.

The gene calls are TRBV4-1 and TRBJ2-1, with 13 bases aligning to TRBD2. The CDR3 is made up of 19 amino acids. The ends lost 1 base at V and 4 bases at J; junction bases unmatched: 10. Germline V gene sequence: CDR1 MGHRA, CDR2 YSYEKL. Here the CDR3 reads CASSQVVGLAGATYNEQFF. DNA of the CDR3: TGCGCCAGCAGCCAAGTCGTTGGACTAGCGGGAGCCACGTACAATGAGCAGTTCTTC.

The V gene is TRBV7-9, the J gene TRBJ1-1; D is undetermined. Germline V gene sequence: CDR1 SEHNR, CDR2 FQNEAQ (reference sequence). This CDR3 comprises 12 residues. Trimming shortened V by 4 bases and J by 2 bases, and 5 bases separated the two germline ends. The chain's CDR3 is CASSYVNTEAFF. CDR3 nucleotide sequence: TGTGCCAGCAGCTACGTTAACACTGAAGCTTTCTTT.

This clone was observed a single time. The V and J genes are TRBV9 and TRBJ2-7; 13 bases line up with TRBD2. This CDR3 region has 17 residues. V lost 3 bases to trimming and J lost 2 bases; unmatched junction nucleotides: 8. Germline V gene lookup returns CDR1 SGDLS and CDR2 YYNGEE. The CDR3 DNA follows: TGTGCCAGCAGCGCAAATAGACTAGCGGGAGGTGCCTACGAGCAGTACTTC. Protein sequence: CASSANRLAGGAYEQYF.

The V and J genes are TRBV6-5 and TRBJ2-7; a weak D match, TRBD1 (5 bases). The germline V and J ends were trimmed by 6 bases and 4 bases, with 16 bases remaining between them. Germline-derived CDR1 and CDR2 are MNHEY and SVGAGI. The CDR3 totals 14 residues. The CDR3 DNA reads TGTGCCAGCAGCCCGTCAGGGTGGGTGTACGAGCAGTACTTC. It translates to CASSPSGWVYEQYF.

The chain couples TRBV11-2 to TRBJ2-3, with 11 positions matching TRBD2. This CDR3 has 16 amino acids. V dropped 5 bases and J dropped 3; count of bases not matched to a gene: 7. CDR1 is SGHAT, CDR2 FQNNGV, per germline. The CDR3 DNA is TGTGCCAGCAGCCATCTAGCGGGGGGAGGTACAGATACGCAGTATTTT. Its protein product is CASSHLAGGGTDTQYF.

The chain employs TRBV7-9 and TRBJ1-1; 8 nucleotides align to TRBD1. In germline, CDR1 is SEHNR, CDR2 FQNEAQ (reference sequence). V shed 5 bases, J shed 5 bases, and the junction held 13 bases outside the gene matches. The CDR3 contains 16 residues. The CDR3 loop reads CASSGQEGQVKTEAFF. As DNA, the CDR3 is TGTGCCAGCAGCGGTCAAGAGGGACAGGTTAAAACTGAAGCTTTCTTT.

The V call is TRBV7-9, the J call TRBJ2-1, with 7 bases lining up with TRBD2. The CDR3 sequence is 15 residues long. After removal of 4 bases from V and 9 bases from J, the junction contained 12 bases not matched to a gene. Germline lookup yields CDR1 SEHNR and CDR2 FQNEAQ (reference sequence). The CDR3 here is CASSSSFGGGFEQFF. DNA of the CDR3: TGTGCCAGCAGCTCCTCCTTTGGGGGAGGGTTTGAGCAGTTCTTC.